This TCR beta chain is drawn from a study of a mutant IDH1 vaccine in newly diagnosed glioma. As to this clone: The antigen remains undetermined.

Time point indicated: week 35, safety follow-up. With topical imiquimod, each dose of the vaccine consisted of 300 ug of mutant IDH1 20-mer peptide. The CDR3 runs to 12 residues. Germline-derived CDR1 and CDR2 are GTSNPN and SVGIG (reference sequence). The ends were cut back, 7 bases at V and 2 bases at J, with 12 bases in the middle. Some clones are missing from TCRdb's copy, which holds only in-frame ones; the method was immunoSEQ multiplex PCR. The sample has over 55,000 clones; roughly 76% are singletons. Sequenced material: PBMCs, taken from a glioma patient whose treatment included an IDH1 peptide vaccine. This chain connects TRBV30 to TRBJ2-7; D remains ambiguous. The sequence was collected from a man in his forties with glioma. The CDR3 loop reads CASTGGAYEQYF. The CDR3 bases are TGTGCCTCGACCGGCGGAGCCTACGAGCAGTACTTC.